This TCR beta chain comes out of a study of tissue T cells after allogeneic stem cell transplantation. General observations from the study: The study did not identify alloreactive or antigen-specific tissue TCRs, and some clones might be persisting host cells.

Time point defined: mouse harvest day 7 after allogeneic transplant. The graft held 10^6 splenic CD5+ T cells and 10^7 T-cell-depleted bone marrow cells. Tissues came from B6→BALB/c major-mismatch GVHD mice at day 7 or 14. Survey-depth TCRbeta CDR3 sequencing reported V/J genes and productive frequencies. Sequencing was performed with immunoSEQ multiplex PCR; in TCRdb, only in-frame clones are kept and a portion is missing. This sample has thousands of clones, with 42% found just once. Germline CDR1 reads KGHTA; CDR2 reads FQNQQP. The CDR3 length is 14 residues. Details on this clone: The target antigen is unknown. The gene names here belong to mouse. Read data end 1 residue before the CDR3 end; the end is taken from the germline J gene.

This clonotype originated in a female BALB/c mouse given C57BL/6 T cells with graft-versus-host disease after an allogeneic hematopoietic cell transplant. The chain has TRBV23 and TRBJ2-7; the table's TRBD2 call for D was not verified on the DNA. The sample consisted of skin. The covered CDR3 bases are TGCTCCAGCAGTCAAGTAACTGGGGGATATGAACAGTAC. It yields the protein CSSSQVTGGYEQY. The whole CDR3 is CSSSQVTGGYEQYF.